The T cell receptor beta chain under discussion was sequenced for a study of blood T cells in healthy people across ages. This CDR3 is built from 14 residues. Deletions cut 6 bases from V and 0 bases from J, with 6 bases between. CDR1 and CDR2 (germline): LGHDT, YNNKEL (reference sequence). Primers used in a second PCR of roughly 6 to 11 cycles were a sample-barcoded 5' primer and a J-beta primer mix. Each CDR3 protein is one row after TCRdb ran MiXCR on the 5' RACE reads. The table includes about 510,000 distinct CDR3 sequences, roughly a quarter detected once. The same sample was also studied in work on T cells of mothers and their children.

The sequence was obtained from a boy younger than 10 in good health. The sample comprised blood. The chain links TRBV3-1 to TRBJ1-6; D is unclear. CDR3: CASSESSYNSPLHF. The CDR3 nucleotides read TGTGCCAGCAGTGAGAGCTCCTATAATTCACCCCTCCACTTT.